The present T cell receptor beta chain was sequenced within a study of blood T cells in healthy people across ages. Findings and caveats of the study: Among long-lived donors, naive CD4+ cells were more numerous and diversity higher than in aged donors.

J lost 10 bases, V lost 6 bases, and 9 bases had no gene match. Germline values: CDR1 MNHEY, CDR2 SVGAGI. The CDR3 consists of 13 residues. As regards this clonotype: Its antigen is unidentified.

Donors ranged from roughly 6 to 95 years old and were healthy Caucasians in Russia. The study isolated at least 6.5 million PBMCs from each sample. Together with a sample-barcoded 5' primer, a J-beta primer mix was included in a second PCR lasting roughly 6 to 12 cycles. Each cDNA molecule carried a tag from a template-switch adaptor that contained 12 random nucleotides. TCRdb passed the 5' RACE reads through MiXCR, listing each CDR3 protein once. Altogether about 1,500,000 distinct CDR3 sequences are present, around two fifths being singletons, with the ten largest covering 7% to 9.5%. The sequence was obtained from a young woman in good health. The J gene is TRBJ2-1, the V gene TRBV6-5; 7 bases agree with TRBD2. The sample taken for sequencing was blood. CDR3 protein: CASSLPGGFEQFF. For the CDR3, the DNA is TGTGCCAGCAGCCTACCCGGGGGGTTCGAGCAGTTCTTC.